Below, 5 T cell receptor beta chains from the same sample are listed, as sequenced in a study of cytomegalovirus exposure and HLA in healthy donors. Primers included in the PCR were 60 Vbeta and 13 Jbeta primers. Generated by immunoSEQ multiplex PCR, the TCRdb table keeps only in-frame clones and is missing some. The table includes fewer than 250,000 clones, about four fifths detected once. Sequencing was carried out using PBMCs. The origin of the receptors is a middle-aged man in good health and CMV-seropositive.

V usage is TRBV28 and J usage is TRBJ2-7, with 12 bases matching TRBD2. Germline CDR1 MDHEN, CDR2 SYDVKM. Losses at the gene ends were 4 bases for V and 4 bases for J; bases not matched to a gene: 5. CDR3 length: 15 residues. The DNA for the CDR3 is TGTGCCAGCAGTTGGGGCGGGACTAGCGGGTACGAGCAGTACGTC. Amino acids: CASSWGGTSGYEQYV.

The chain has TRBV27 and TRBJ1-5, with 8 bases identical to TRBD1. V trimming: 4 bases; J trimming: 0 bases; junction bases outside the gene matches: 8. The CDR3 is made up of 17 amino acids. The germline V gene encodes CDR1 MNHEY and CDR2 SMNVEV (reference sequence). The DNA for the CDR3 is TGTGCCAGCAGTTCCCAACAGGGGGTCGGTAGCAATCAGCCCCAGCATTTT. It is translated as CASSSQQGVGSNQPQHF.

The chain uses TRBV10-2 and TRBJ2-7; TRBD1 matches 8 bases. Germline V CDR1 and CDR2: WSHSY, SAAADI. CDR3 length equals 14 residues. CDR3 sequence (DNA): TGCGCTAGCAGGAGGACAGGGCCCTCCTACGAGCAGTACGTC. It translates to CASRRTGPSYEQYV.

This chain links TRBV5-1 with TRBJ2-7, with D hard to call. This CDR3 is built from 12 residues. Germline CDR1 SGHRS, CDR2 YFSETQ. V gave up 3 bases and J gave up 2 bases, with 6 bases separating them. The CDR3: CASSSVTYEQYF. DNA of the CDR3: TGCGCCAGCAGCTCCGTAACCTACGAGCAGTACTTC.

The V call is TRBV7-9, the J call TRBJ1-3, with D perhaps matching TRBD1 (6 bases). V was cut by 3 bases and J by 0 bases, with 9 bases left in between. The germline V gene encodes CDR1 SEHNR and CDR2 FQNEAQ (reference sequence). The CDR3 is made up of 15 amino acids. CDR3 protein: CASSFRTDSGNTIYF. The CDR3, as DNA: TGTGCCAGCAGCTTTCGGACAGACTCTGGAAACACCATATATTTT.